These T cell receptor beta chains were read from a single sample in a study of shared T cell receptors in the human thymus. Some clones are missing from TCRdb's copy, which holds only in-frame ones; the method was immunoSEQ multiplex PCR. The profile shows over 450,000 clones, 75% to 80% of them singletons. In addition, the sample was reused for a study of human thymus T cells.

Sequencing used thymocytes. These receptors all come from a boy in the first two years of life with a congenital heart defect. Both conserved end residues are part of each CDR3. Fields, in order: clone size, D gene, J gene, V gene, CDR3 DNA, CDR3 protein. The D gene is left open where the match is weak. Rows may omit the clone size; those that give it use once, few, many or a size class.

size: .; D: .; J: TRBJ1-2; V: TRBV7-9; DNA: TGTGCCACCTTGGGGCAATTCTATGGCTACACCTTC; CDR3: CATLGQFYGYTF
size: .; D: TRBD2; J: TRBJ2-2; V: TRBV10-1; DNA: TGCGCCAGCAGTTCGGGACTAGCGGGAGGGCCAGTTACCGGGGAGCTGTTTTTT; CDR3: CASSSGLAGGPVTGELFF
size: .; D: .; J: TRBJ2-1; V: TRBV7-9; DNA: TGTGCCAGCAGCGAGGACAGGGGAACTAGCGGGTCGGACAATGAGCAGTTCTTC; CDR3: CASSEDRGTSGSDNEQFF
size: .; D: .; J: TRBJ1-2; V: TRBV14; DNA: TGTGCCAGCAGCCTCAGGGGTGTGGGCTACACCTTC; CDR3: CASSLRGVGYTF
size: .; D: TRBD2; J: TRBJ2-7; V: TRBV4-3; DNA: TGCGCCAGCAGCCGAGGACTAGCAGCCGCCTACGAGCAGTACTTC; CDR3: CASSRGLAAAYEQYF
size: .; D: TRBD2; J: TRBJ2-1; V: TRBV9; DNA: TGTGCCAGCAGCGTAAGGACTAGCGGGATGGGCGCATACAATGAGCAGTTCTTC; CDR3: CASSVRTSGMGAYNEQFF
size: .; D: .; J: TRBJ2-5; V: TRBV6-5; DNA: TGTGCCAGCAGTTTGCGCTGGGGCAGAGGAGAGACCCAGTACTTC; CDR3: CASSLRWGRGETQYF
size: .; D: .; J: TRBJ1-1; V: TRBV10-3; DNA: TGTGCCATCAGTGATAACAGGGAAGCTTTCTTT; CDR3: CAISDNREAFF
size: .; D: TRBD1; J: TRBJ1-2; V: TRBV5-1; DNA: TGCGCCAGCAGCACTCCGGGACAGGGAGGCTATGGCTACACCTTC; CDR3: CASSTPGQGGYGYTF
size: few; D: TRBD1; J: TRBJ1-4; V: TRBV4-1; DNA: TGCGCCAGCAGCCAAGATATCGGGACAGCTAAACGCGGCCATGAAAAACTGTTTTTT; CDR3: CASSQDIGTAKRGHEKLFF
size: .; D: .; J: TRBJ1-1; V: TRBV4-3; DNA: TGCGCCAGCAGCCAAGATGCAGGGCGGTTAGACACTGAAGCTTTCTTT; CDR3: CASSQDAGRLDTEAFF
size: .; D: .; J: TRBJ2-7; V: TRBV6-1; DNA: TGTGCCAGCAGTGAAGCCTTCCCAGGACACCGGGTGGAGGAGCAGTACTTC; CDR3: CASSEAFPGHRVEEQYF
size: once; D: .; J: TRBJ1-4; V: TRBV11-2; DNA: TGTGCCAGCAGCGGGAGCCGGGACAAAGGCGACGAAAAACTGTTTTTT; CDR3: CASSGSRDKGDEKLFF
size: .; D: .; J: TRBJ2-1; V: TRBV1; DNA: TGCACCAGCAGCCAAGATTCTCGCGGGGCCTCCTACAATGAGCAGTTCTTC; CDR3: CTSSQDSRGASYNEQFF
size: .; D: TRBD2; J: TRBJ2-1; V: TRBV7-3; DNA: TGTGCCAGCAGCTCCGGGACTAGCGGGAGGGGAGAGCAGTTCTTC; CDR3: CASSSGTSGRGEQFF
size: .; D: .; J: TRBJ2-1; V: TRBV11-2; DNA: TGTGCCAGTGGGACTCGTTTCTACAATGAGCAGTTCTTC; CDR3: CASGTRFYNEQFF
size: once; D: .; J: TRBJ1-4; V: TRBV11-2; DNA: TGTGCCAGCAGCTTAGATAAGGCAGTTTCAGCGAAACTGTTTTTT; CDR3: CASSLDKAVSAKLFF
size: once; D: .; J: TRBJ2-1; V: TRBV27; DNA: TGTGCCAGCAGACAACCCCTTCACCCACACAAGGACAGCCCCTCGATCGGGTTCGGTGAGCAGTTCTTC; CDR3: CASRQPLHPHKDSPSIGFGEQFF
size: .; D: .; J: TRBJ1-1; V: TRBV15; DNA: TGTGCCACCAGCATTGTATACACTGAAGCTTTCTTT; CDR3: CATSIVYTEAFF
size: .; D: .; J: TRBJ1-4; V: TRBV7-2; DNA: TGTGCCAGCAGCGAAGGACTGAGTCGGTTGCTGGGTGAAAAACTGTTTTTT; CDR3: CASSEGLSRLLGEKLFF
size: .; D: .; J: TRBJ2-4; V: TRBV5-1; DNA: TGCGCCAGCAGCTTGGCCCCAGAAAACATTCAGTACTTC; CDR3: CASSLAPENIQYF
size: .; D: TRBD2; J: TRBJ2-3; V: TRBV10-1; DNA: TGCGCCAGCAGTATTAAGAGGAGCGGGGCAGATACGCAGTATTTT; CDR3: CASSIKRSGADTQYF